The sequence of this TCR beta chain was determined in a study of shared clonotypes between healthy human individuals. CDR3 length: 14 residues. The V end was cut by 4 bases, the J end by 7 bases, with 13 bases between. Looked up from germline, CDR1 is MGHRA and CDR2 is YSYEKL. Naivety among CD8 cells was defined by CD45RO negativity and positive CCR7 selection, thereby excluding terminally differentiated effector memory CD45RA+ cells. The table came from immunoSEQ multiplex PCR; TCRdb's copy has only in-frame clones and leaves some out. The sample comprises about 2.1 million clones, roughly 95% of which are singletons, and around 1.8% rests with the top ten.

This clonotype was sampled from a man aged 18 to 29 in good health. Some clones in this sample may be carry-over from other donors' samples. Sequencing was carried out using naive CD8+ T cells from PBMCs. This sequence joins TRBV4-1 and TRBJ2-2; possible D gene TRBD1, 6 bases. The CDR3 DNA reads as TGCGCCAGCAGCCTTCCAGGGGCGAACGGGGAGCTGTTTTTT. This translates into CASSLPGANGELFF.